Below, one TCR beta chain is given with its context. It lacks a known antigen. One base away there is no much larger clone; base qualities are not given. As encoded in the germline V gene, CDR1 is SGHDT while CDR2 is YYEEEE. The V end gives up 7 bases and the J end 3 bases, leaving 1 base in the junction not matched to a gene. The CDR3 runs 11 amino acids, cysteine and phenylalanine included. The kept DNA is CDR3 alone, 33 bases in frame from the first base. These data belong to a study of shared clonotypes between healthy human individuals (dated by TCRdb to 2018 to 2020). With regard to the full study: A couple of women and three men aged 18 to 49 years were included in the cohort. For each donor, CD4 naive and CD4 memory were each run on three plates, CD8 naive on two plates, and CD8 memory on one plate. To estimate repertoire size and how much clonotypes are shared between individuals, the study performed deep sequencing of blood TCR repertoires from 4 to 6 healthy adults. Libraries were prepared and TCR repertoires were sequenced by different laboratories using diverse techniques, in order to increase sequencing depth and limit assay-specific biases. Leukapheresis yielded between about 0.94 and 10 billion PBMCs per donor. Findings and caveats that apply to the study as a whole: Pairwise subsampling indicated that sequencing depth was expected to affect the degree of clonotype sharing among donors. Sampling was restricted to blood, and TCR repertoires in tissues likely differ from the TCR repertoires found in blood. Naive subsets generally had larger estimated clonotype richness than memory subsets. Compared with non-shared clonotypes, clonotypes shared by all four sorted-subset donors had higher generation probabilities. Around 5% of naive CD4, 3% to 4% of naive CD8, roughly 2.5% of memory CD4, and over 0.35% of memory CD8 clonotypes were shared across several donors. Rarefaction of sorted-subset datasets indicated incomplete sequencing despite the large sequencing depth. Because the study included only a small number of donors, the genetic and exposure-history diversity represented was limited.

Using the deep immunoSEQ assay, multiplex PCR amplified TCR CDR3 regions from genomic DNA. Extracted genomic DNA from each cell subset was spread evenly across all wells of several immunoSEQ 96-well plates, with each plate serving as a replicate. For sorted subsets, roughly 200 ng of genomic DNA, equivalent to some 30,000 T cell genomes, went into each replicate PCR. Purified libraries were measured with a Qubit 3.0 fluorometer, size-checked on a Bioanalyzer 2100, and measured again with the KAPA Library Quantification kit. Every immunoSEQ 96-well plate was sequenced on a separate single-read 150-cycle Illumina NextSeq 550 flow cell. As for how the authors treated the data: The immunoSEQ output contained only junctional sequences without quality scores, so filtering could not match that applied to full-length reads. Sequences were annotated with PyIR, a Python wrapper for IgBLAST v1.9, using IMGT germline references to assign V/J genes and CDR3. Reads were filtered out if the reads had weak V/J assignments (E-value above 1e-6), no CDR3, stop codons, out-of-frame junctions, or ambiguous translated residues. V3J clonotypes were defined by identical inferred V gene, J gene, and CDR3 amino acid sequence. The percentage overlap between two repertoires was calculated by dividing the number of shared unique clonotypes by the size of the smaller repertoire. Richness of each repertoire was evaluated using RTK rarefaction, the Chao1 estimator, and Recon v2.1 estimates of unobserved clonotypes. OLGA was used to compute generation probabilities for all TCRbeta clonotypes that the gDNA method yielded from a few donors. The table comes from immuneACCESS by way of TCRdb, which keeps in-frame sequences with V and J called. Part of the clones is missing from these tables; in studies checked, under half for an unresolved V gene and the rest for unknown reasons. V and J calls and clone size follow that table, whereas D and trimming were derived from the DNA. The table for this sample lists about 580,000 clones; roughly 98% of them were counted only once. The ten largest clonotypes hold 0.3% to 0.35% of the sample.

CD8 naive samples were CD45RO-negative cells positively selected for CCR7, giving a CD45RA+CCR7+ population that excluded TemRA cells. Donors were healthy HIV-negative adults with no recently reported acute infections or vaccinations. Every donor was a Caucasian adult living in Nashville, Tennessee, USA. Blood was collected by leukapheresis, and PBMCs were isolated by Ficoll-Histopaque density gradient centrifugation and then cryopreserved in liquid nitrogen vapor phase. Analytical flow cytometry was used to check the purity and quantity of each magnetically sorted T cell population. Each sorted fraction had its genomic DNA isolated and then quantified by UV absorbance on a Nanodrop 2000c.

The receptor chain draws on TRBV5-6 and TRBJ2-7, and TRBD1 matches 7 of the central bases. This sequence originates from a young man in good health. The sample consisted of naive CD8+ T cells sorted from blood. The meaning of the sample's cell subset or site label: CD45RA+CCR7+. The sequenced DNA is TGTGCCAGCGCAGGGGGCTACGAGCAGTACTTC. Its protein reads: CASAGGYEQYF.